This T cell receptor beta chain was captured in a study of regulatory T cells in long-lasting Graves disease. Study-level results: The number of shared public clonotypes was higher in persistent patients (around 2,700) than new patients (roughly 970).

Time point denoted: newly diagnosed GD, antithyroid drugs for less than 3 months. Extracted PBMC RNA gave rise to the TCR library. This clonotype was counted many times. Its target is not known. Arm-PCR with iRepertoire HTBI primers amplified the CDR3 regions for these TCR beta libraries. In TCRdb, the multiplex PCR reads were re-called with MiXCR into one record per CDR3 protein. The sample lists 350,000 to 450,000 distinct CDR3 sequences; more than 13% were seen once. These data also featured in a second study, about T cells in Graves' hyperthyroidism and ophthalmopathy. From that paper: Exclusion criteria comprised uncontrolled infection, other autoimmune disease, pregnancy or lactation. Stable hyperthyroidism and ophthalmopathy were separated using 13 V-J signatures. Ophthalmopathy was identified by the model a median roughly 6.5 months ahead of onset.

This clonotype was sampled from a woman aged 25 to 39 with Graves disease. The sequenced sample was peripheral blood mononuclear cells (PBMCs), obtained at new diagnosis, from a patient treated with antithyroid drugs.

CDR3 DNA: TGTGCCACCAGTGATAGCACCGGGACAGCCGCCTACGAGCAGTACTTC. Translation: CATSDSTGTAAYEQYF. The chain combines TRBV24-1 with TRBJ2-7; 7 nucleotides line up with TRBD1. Germline loops: CDR1 KGHDR, CDR2 SFDVKD. J was trimmed by 2 bases and V by 3 bases; bases with no gene match: 9. This CDR3 spans 16 amino acids.